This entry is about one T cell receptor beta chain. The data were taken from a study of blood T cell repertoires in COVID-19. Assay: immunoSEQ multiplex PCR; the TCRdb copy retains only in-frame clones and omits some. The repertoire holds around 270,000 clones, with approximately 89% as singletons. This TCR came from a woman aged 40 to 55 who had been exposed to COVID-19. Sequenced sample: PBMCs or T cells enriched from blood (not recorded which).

The CDR3 sequence: CASREDRFFNQPQHF. CDR3 coding DNA: TGTGCCAGTAGAGAGGACAGGTTCTTCAATCAGCCCCAGCATTTT. J is TRBJ1-5 and V is TRBV19; 7 bases are a match to TRBD1. Germline V gives CDR1 LNHDA, CDR2 SQIVND (reference sequence). The CDR3 has 15 amino acids. V lost 6 bases and J lost 3; bases outside the gene matches: 8.